This T cell receptor (beta chain) was profiled in a study of shared clonotypes between healthy human individuals. At a deep level, the assay was run. It was across several immunoSEQ plates that each subset's genomic DNA was evenly split. Measured with immunoSEQ multiplex PCR; TCRdb has only the in-frame clones, and not every one. Of fewer than 700,000 clones in the sample, about 80% were seen once. Study-level points and caveats: Donors were few, which limited the genetic and exposure-history diversity represented.

Unmatched junction bases numbered 32, after V lost 7 bases and J lost 4 bases. From germline, CDR1 is LNHDA and CDR2 SQIVND (reference sequence). The CDR3 length is 23 residues. Worth noting for this clone: Its antigen is undetermined.

This chain joins TRBV19 and TRBJ2-7; TRBD2 matches at 12 bases. This sequence was found in a middle-aged woman in good health. Some clones in this sample may be carry-over from other donors' samples. What was sequenced was PBMCs. This CDR3 is CASTVGARRVPLTSGRLGYEQYF. The CDR3 nucleotides are TGTGCCAGTACCGTTGGGGCCAGGCGGGTCCCCCTGACTAGCGGGAGACTTGGGTACGAGCAGTACTTC.